The T cell receptor beta chain described here comes from a study of CD8+ T cells in alopecia areata. General observations from the study: Normal-skin resident alphabeta T cells also appear among scalp sample sequences. Tofacitinib yielded significantly lower scalp clonality and fewer expanded CD8+ clones among the top 100.

RNA extraction was followed by reverse transcription into cDNA, which acted as the sequencing template. Sequencing was performed with immunoSEQ multiplex PCR; in TCRdb, only in-frame clones are kept and a portion is missing. The sample consists of about 180,000 clones, roughly 50% of them appearing once. Treatment specified: oral pan-JAK inhibitor, 5-10 mg twice daily. The investigators collected lesional scalp punch biopsies and peripheral blood from alopecia areata patients. This clone has more than one count but fewer than ten. As yet, its antigen is unknown. The TCR comes from a human donor with alopecia areata. The sequences come from CD8+ T cells sorted from blood, collected at week 24, from a patient treated with tofacitinib.

CDR3 amino acids: CAWSVGRGPYEQYF. Here the CDR3 DNA reads TGTGCCTGGAGTGTAGGGCGGGGTCCCTACGAGCAGTACTTC. The chain carries TRBV30 and TRBJ2-7; possibly TRBD2 for D (6 bases). From germline, CDR1 is GTSNPN and CDR2 SVGIG (reference sequence). This CDR3 has 14 amino acids. With 0 bases removed from V and 2 bases from J, the gap between germline ends came to 11 bases.